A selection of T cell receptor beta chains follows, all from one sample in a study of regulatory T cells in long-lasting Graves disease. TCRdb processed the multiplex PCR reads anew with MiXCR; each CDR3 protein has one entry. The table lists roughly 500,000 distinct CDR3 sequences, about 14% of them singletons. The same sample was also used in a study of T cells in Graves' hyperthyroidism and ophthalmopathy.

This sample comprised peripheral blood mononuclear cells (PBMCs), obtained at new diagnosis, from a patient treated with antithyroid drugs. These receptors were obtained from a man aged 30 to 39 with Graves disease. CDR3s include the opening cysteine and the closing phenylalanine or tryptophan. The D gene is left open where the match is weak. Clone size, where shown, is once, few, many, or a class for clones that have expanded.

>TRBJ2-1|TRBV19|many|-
TGTGCCAGTATGGGTAGGGCTAACAATGAGCAGTTCTTC
CASMGRANNEQFF
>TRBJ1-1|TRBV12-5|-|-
TGTGCTAGTGGTTTAGACACAGGGCCCACTGAAGCTTTCTTT
CASGLDTGPTEAFF
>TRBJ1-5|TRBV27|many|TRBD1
TGTGCCAGCAGATCCCTTCGACAGGGGTATCAGCCCCAGCATTTT
CASRSLRQGYQPQHF
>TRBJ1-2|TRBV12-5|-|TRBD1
TGTGCTAGTGGCCTATCGGGACAGGGGTCTGGCTACACCTTC
CASGLSGQGSGYTF
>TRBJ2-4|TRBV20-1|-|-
TGCAGTGCTAGAGAGGCAGCACGAGCCAAAAACATTCAGTACTTC
CSAREAARAKNIQYF
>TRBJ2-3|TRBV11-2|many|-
TGTGCCAGCAGCGCGGGTCCCACAGATACGCAGTATTTT
CASSAGPTDTQYF
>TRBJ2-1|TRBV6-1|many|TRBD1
TGTGCCAGCAGTCATACACAGGGGGGTGAGCAGTTCTTC
CASSHTQGGEQFF
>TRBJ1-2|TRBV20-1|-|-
TGCAGTGCACCCGCGACAGTCGACTACACCTTC
CSAPATVDYTF
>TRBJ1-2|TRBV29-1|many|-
TGCAGCGTTGAAGATAATCAGGGGAGCGGCTACACCTTC
CSVEDNQGSGYTF
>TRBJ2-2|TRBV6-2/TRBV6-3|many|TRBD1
TGTGCCAGCAGTTATTCGCTAGGACAGGCAAACACCGGGGAGCTGTTTTTT
CASSYSLGQANTGELFF
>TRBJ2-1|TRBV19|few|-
TGTGCCAGTAGTATCTTACTAGACTCCTACAATGAGCAGTTCTTC
CASSILLDSYNEQFF
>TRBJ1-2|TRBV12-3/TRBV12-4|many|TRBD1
TGTGCCAGCAGCAATTATTATTCCGGAGGACAGGGCGACTATGGCTACACCTTC
CASSNYYSGGQGDYGYTF
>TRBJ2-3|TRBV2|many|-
TGTGCCACCGGACGGGAAATCACAGATACGCAGTATTTT
CATGREITDTQYF
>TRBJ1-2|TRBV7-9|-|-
TGTGCCAGCAGCGGGACATACGATGGCTACACCTTC
CASSGTYDGYTF
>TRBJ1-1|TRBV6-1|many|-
TGTGCCAGCAGGACCATCACATCGAACGCTGAAGCTTTCTTT
CASRTITSNAEAFF
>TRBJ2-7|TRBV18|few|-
TGTGCCAGCTCACCATTCTCCTCCTACGAGCAGTACTTC
CASSPFSSYEQYF
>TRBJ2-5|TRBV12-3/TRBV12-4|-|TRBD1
TGTGCCAGCAGTTTCACAGGGGGGTACCAAGAGACCCAGTACTTC
CASSFTGGYQETQYF
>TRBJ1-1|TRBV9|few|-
TGTGCCAGCAGCGTGGACAGCCCCACTGAAGCTTTCTTT
CASSVDSPTEAFF
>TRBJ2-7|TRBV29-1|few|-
TGCAGCGTCAGGTTCCCTAGCTCCTACGAGCAGTACTTC
CSVRFPSSYEQYF
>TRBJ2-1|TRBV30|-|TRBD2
TGTGCCTGGAGTAAAAGGGGACTAGCAAATGAGCAGTTCTTC
CAWSKRGLANEQFF
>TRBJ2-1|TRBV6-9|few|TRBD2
TGTGCCAGCAGTTACCAGCGGGAGACCTTTGAGCAGTTCTTC
CASSYQRETFEQFF
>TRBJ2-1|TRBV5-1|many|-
TGCGCCAGCAGCTCGGTCATGAGGCAAAATGAGCAGTTCTTC
CASSSVMRQNEQFF
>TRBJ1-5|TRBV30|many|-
TGTGCCTGGAGTGGGCAGACGGGGCAGCCCCAGCATTTT
CAWSGQTGQPQHF
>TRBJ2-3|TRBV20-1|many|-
TGCAGTGCTAGAGGAGGGGCTACGCAATCAGATACGCAGTATTTT
CSARGGATQSDTQYF
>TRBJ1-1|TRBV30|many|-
TGTGCCTGGAGTCAGGTGGGGTACGGGAGCACTGAAGCTTTCTTT
CAWSQVGYGSTEAFF
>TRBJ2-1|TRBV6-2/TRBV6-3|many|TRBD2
TGTGCCAGCAGTTACTTACCACCGGGACTAGCGGGAACCAATGAGCAGTTCTTC
CASSYLPPGLAGTNEQFF
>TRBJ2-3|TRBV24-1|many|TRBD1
TGTGCCACCAGTGATTTTGACAGGGCCCACGACACAGATACGCAGTATTTT
CATSDFDRAHDTDTQYF
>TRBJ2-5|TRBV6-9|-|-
TGTGCCAGCAGTTACTCAAGGATCGCGACAGCCTTTCAAGAGACCCAGTACTTC
CASSYSRIATAFQETQYF
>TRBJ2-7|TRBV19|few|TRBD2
TGTGCCAGTAGTCCAAGGACTAGCGGGAACGAGCAGTACTTC
CASSPRTSGNEQYF
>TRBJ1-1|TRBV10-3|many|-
TGTGCCATCAGTCGGACAGAGAACACTGAAGCTTTCTTT
CAISRTENTEAFF
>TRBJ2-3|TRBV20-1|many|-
TGCAGTGTAATCGTTAGCAGCGGTACGCAGTATTTT
CSVIVSSGTQYF
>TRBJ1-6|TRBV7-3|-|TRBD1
TGTGCCAGCAGCTTATCTGGGACAGCAAATTCACCCCTCCACTTT
CASSLSGTANSPLHF
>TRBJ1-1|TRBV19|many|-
TGTGCCAGTGGGGGCGATGGGACGGCACTTGAAGCTTTCTTT
CASGGDGTALEAFF
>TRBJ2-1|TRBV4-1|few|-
TGCGCCAGCAGCCGGGCGGGACTCACCTACTCCTACAATGAGCAGTTCTTC
CASSRAGLTYSYNEQFF
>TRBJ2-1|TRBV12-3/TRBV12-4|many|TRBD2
TGTGCCAGCATGGGATTAGCGGGATACAATGAGCAGTTCTTC
CASMGLAGYNEQFF
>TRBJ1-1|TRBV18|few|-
TGTGCCAGCTCACTTGGACGCATACGAGAAGCTTTCTTT
CASSLGRIREAFF
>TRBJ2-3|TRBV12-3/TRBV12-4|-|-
TGTGCCAGCAGCCTACAGGTGTTACGACGCACAGATACGCAGTATTTT
CASSLQVLRRTDTQYF